This is a list of T cell receptor beta chains from one sample in a study of shared clonotypes between healthy human individuals. The repertoire was sequenced with immunoSEQ multiplex PCR; TCRdb's copy has only in-frame clones and lacks some. The repertoire holds 850,000 to 1,200,000 clones, with about 70% as singletons. The sequencing sample was made of memory CD4+ T cells sorted from blood. The receptors here all came from a man aged 18 to 29 in good health. CDR3s include the opening cysteine and the closing phenylalanine or tryptophan. Each record gives: V gene, clone size, D gene, J gene, CDR3 protein, CDR3 DNA. A D gene is named only where the DNA matches it firmly. Clone size is stated in some rows and not others, as once, few, many or a class when expanded.

v_gene: TRBV10-3
abundance: .
d_gene: TRBD1
j_gene: TRBJ2-7
CDR3aa: CAISGGQDSYEQYF
CDR3nt: TGTGCCATCAGTGGGGGACAGGACTCCTACGAGCAGTACTTC

v_gene: TRBV11-2
abundance: .
d_gene: TRBD2
j_gene: TRBJ2-3
CDR3aa: CASSLRAGGADTQYF
CDR3nt: TGTGCCAGCAGCCTAAGAGCGGGAGGGGCAGATACGCAGTATTTT

v_gene: TRBV2
abundance: .
d_gene: .
j_gene: TRBJ2-7
CDR3aa: CASSGTFSYEQYF
CDR3nt: TGTGCCAGCAGTGGGACTTTCTCCTACGAGCAGTACTTC

v_gene: TRBV7-2
abundance: .
d_gene: TRBD1
j_gene: TRBJ1-1
CDR3aa: CASSPVDRLQAFF
CDR3nt: TGTGCCAGCAGCCCGGTGGACAGGCTACAAGCTTTCTTT

v_gene: TRBV7-8
abundance: .
d_gene: .
j_gene: TRBJ1-5
CDR3aa: CASSSIQGFSNQPQHF
CDR3nt: TGTGCCAGCAGCTCCATACAGGGTTTTAGCAATCAGCCCCAGCATTTT

v_gene: TRBV11-2
abundance: once
d_gene: TRBD2
j_gene: TRBJ2-3
CDR3aa: CASSLGGRAGTDTQYF
CDR3nt: TGTGCCAGCAGCTTAGGAGGGAGGGCTGGCACAGATACGCAGTATTTT

v_gene: TRBV11-2
abundance: .
d_gene: .
j_gene: TRBJ2-7
CDR3aa: CASSLSSVPPYSYEQYF
CDR3nt: TGTGCCAGCAGCTTATCTTCGGTGCCGCCCTACTCCTACGAGCAGTACTTC

v_gene: TRBV29-1
abundance: .
d_gene: .
j_gene: TRBJ2-2
CDR3aa: CSGPPLDSRTGELFF
CDR3nt: TGCAGCGGCCCCCCCCTGGACAGCCGAACCGGGGAGCTGTTTTTT

v_gene: TRBV29-1
abundance: few
d_gene: .
j_gene: TRBJ1-2
CDR3aa: CSVEDTGPGYGYTF
CDR3nt: TGCAGCGTTGAAGATACCGGGCCAGGCTATGGCTACACCTTC

v_gene: TRBV7-6
abundance: .
d_gene: TRBD1
j_gene: TRBJ1-5
CDR3aa: CASSLEGTGNQPQHF
CDR3nt: TGTGCCAGCAGCTTAGAGGGGACAGGGAATCAGCCCCAGCATTTT

v_gene: TRBV5-1
abundance: .
d_gene: .
j_gene: TRBJ1-1
CDR3aa: CASSRTSEGEAFF
CDR3nt: TGCGCCAGCAGCCGGACCAGCGAGGGGGAAGCTTTCTTT

v_gene: TRBV27
abundance: .
d_gene: TRBD1
j_gene: TRBJ1-5
CDR3aa: CASSLRTGNHQPQHF
CDR3nt: TGTGCCAGCAGTTTACGGACAGGCAATCATCAGCCCCAGCATTTT

v_gene: TRBV6-1
abundance: .
d_gene: .
j_gene: TRBJ1-1
CDR3aa: CASLNWGTEAFF
CDR3nt: TGTGCCAGTTTAAATTGGGGCACTGAAGCTTTCTTT

v_gene: TRBV6-5
abundance: .
d_gene: TRBD1
j_gene: TRBJ1-5
CDR3aa: CASRTGGQSNQPQHF
CDR3nt: TGTGCCAGCAGGACAGGGGGCCAAAGCAATCAGCCCCAGCATTTT

v_gene: TRBV11-2
abundance: .
d_gene: .
j_gene: TRBJ1-3
CDR3aa: CASSLVNTIYF
CDR3nt: TGTGCCAGCAGCTTGGTCAACACCATATATTTT

v_gene: TRBV11-3
abundance: .
d_gene: .
j_gene: TRBJ2-2
CDR3aa: CASSLRVGAPGELFF
CDR3nt: TGTGCCAGCAGCCTTCGAGTGGGGGCTCCCGGGGAGCTGTTTTTT

v_gene: TRBV30
abundance: .
d_gene: TRBD2
j_gene: TRBJ2-1
CDR3aa: CAWSRLLAGPYNEQFF
CDR3nt: TGTGCCTGGAGTAGGTTGCTAGCGGGACCCTACAATGAGCAGTTCTTC

v_gene: TRBV5-8
abundance: .
d_gene: .
j_gene: TRBJ1-1
CDR3aa: CASTRDKLEAFF
CDR3nt: TGTGCCAGCACCCGGGACAAGCTTGAAGCTTTCTTT

v_gene: TRBV2
abundance: .
d_gene: .
j_gene: TRBJ2-7
CDR3aa: CASRQNVAYEQYF
CDR3nt: TGTGCCAGCCGACAGAATGTGGCCTACGAGCAGTACTTC

v_gene: TRBV30
abundance: once
d_gene: .
j_gene: TRBJ1-2
CDR3aa: CAWTPGEVRYGYTF
CDR3nt: TGTGCCTGGACGCCAGGGGAGGTCCGGTATGGCTACACCTTC

v_gene: TRBV6-1
abundance: .
d_gene: .
j_gene: TRBJ1-5
CDR3aa: CASRTTPSNQPQHF
CDR3nt: TGTGCCAGCAGGACAACACCAAGCAATCAGCCCCAGCATTTT

v_gene: TRBV9
abundance: .
d_gene: .
j_gene: TRBJ1-2
CDR3aa: CASSSGGNYGYTF
CDR3nt: TGTGCCAGCAGCTCGGGCGGTAACTATGGCTACACCTTC

v_gene: TRBV7-2
abundance: .
d_gene: .
j_gene: TRBJ1-2
CDR3aa: CASSLANGGGYTF
CDR3nt: TGTGCCAGCAGCTTAGCTAATGGGGGCGGCTACACCTTC

v_gene: TRBV30
abundance: .
d_gene: .
j_gene: TRBJ2-2
CDR3aa: CAWSGGGYTGELFF
CDR3nt: TGTGCCTGGAGTGGTGGGGGGTACACCGGGGAGCTGTTTTTT

v_gene: TRBV5-4
abundance: .
d_gene: TRBD1
j_gene: TRBJ1-6
CDR3aa: CASSRQGGSYNSPLHF
CDR3nt: TGTGCCAGCAGTAGACAGGGCGGGTCCTATAATTCACCCCTCCACTTT

v_gene: TRBV7-3
abundance: .
d_gene: TRBD1
j_gene: TRBJ1-2
CDR3aa: CASSLSSGQNYGYTF
CDR3nt: TGTGCCAGCAGCTTAAGTTCGGGACAGAACTATGGCTACACCTTC

v_gene: TRBV19
abundance: .
d_gene: .
j_gene: TRBJ2-5
CDR3aa: CASSSGQETQYF
CDR3nt: TGTGCCAGTAGTTCAGGTCAAGAGACCCAGTACTTC

v_gene: TRBV10-2
abundance: .
d_gene: .
j_gene: TRBJ2-1
CDR3aa: CASSESGDRGEQFF
CDR3nt: TGCGCCAGCAGTGAGTCTGGGGACCGGGGTGAGCAGTTCTTC

v_gene: TRBV18
abundance: .
d_gene: .
j_gene: TRBJ1-2
CDR3aa: CASAYREYGYTF
CDR3nt: TGTGCCAGCGCGTACAGGGAGTATGGCTACACCTTC

v_gene: TRBV9
abundance: .
d_gene: .
j_gene: TRBJ1-1
CDR3aa: CASSPQYAEAFF
CDR3nt: TGTGCCAGCAGCCCCCAATATGCCGAAGCTTTCTTT

v_gene: TRBV7-3
abundance: once
d_gene: .
j_gene: TRBJ2-4
CDR3aa: CASSLNSPRGPKNIQYF
CDR3nt: TGTGCCAGCAGCTTAAATAGTCCACGGGGGCCCAAAAACATTCAGTACTTC

v_gene: TRBV11-2
abundance: few
d_gene: .
j_gene: TRBJ1-6
CDR3aa: CASFLGGNSPLHF
CDR3nt: TGTGCCAGCTTTCTAGGGGGTAATTCACCCCTCCACTTT

v_gene: TRBV2
abundance: few
d_gene: .
j_gene: TRBJ2-2
CDR3aa: CASIYSLLNTGELFF
CDR3nt: TGTGCCAGCATATACTCACTGCTGAACACCGGGGAGCTGTTTTTT

v_gene: TRBV6-5
abundance: .
d_gene: .
j_gene: TRBJ2-7
CDR3aa: CASSPLRFGSYEQYF
CDR3nt: TGTGCCAGCAGCCCCTTGCGGTTTGGTTCCTACGAGCAGTACTTC

v_gene: TRBV27
abundance: .
d_gene: .
j_gene: TRBJ1-2
CDR3aa: CASSLRAAIYGYTF
CDR3nt: TGTGCCAGCAGTTTAAGGGCCGCTATCTATGGCTACACCTTC

v_gene: TRBV2
abundance: few
d_gene: .
j_gene: TRBJ1-2
CDR3aa: CASSFTGNYGYTF
CDR3nt: TGTGCCAGCAGTTTTACAGGGAACTATGGCTACACCTTC

v_gene: TRBV6-5
abundance: .
d_gene: .
j_gene: TRBJ1-2
CDR3aa: CASSYIVGGSGGYTF
CDR3nt: TGTGCCAGCAGTTACATCGTCGGGGGATCGGGTGGCTACACCTTC